Listed below are T cell receptor beta chains from one sample, sequenced in a study of control samples from healthy donors and cancer patients. Sequenced by immunoSEQ multiplex PCR; TCRdb stores in-frame clones only, minus some. The profile shows about 130,000 clones, around 90% of them singletons. The specimen was blood. These receptor sequences come from a man aged 18 to 30 in good health. Both conserved end residues are part of each CDR3. Each record gives: clone size, J gene, V gene, D gene, CDR3 DNA, CDR3 protein. D genes are given only for firm matches. Rows give clone size only sometimes, using once, few, many, or a class for an expanded clone.

NA,TRBJ1-1,TRBV12-3/TRBV12-4,NA,TGTGCCAGCAGTTTCGAAAACACTGAAGCTTTCTTT,CASSFENTEAFF
NA,TRBJ2-7,TRBV18,TRBD2,TGTGCCAGCTCACCAGGACTAGCGGAATACTCCTACGAGCAGTACTTC,CASSPGLAEYSYEQYF
NA,TRBJ2-7,TRBV11-2,NA,TGTGCCAGCAGCCGGGACATCTCCTACGAGCAGTACTTC,CASSRDISYEQYF
NA,TRBJ2-2,TRBV15,NA,TGTGCCACCAGCAGAGGGTCTACCGGGGAGCTGTTTTTT,CATSRGSTGELFF
NA,TRBJ2-3,TRBV4-1,TRBD2,TGCGCCAGCAGCCCCCATGGGACTAGCGGGAGCACAGATACGCAGTATTTT,CASSPHGTSGSTDTQYF
once,TRBJ2-7,TRBV9,TRBD2,TGTGCCAGCAGCGCTAGCGGGGGATCCTACGAGCAGTACTTC,CASSASGGSYEQYF
NA,TRBJ1-2,TRBV19,NA,TGTGCCAGTAGTATGAAGACGGTGGGCGGCTATGGCTACACCTTC,CASSMKTVGGYGYTF
NA,TRBJ2-7,TRBV5-4,TRBD2,TGTGCCAGCAGGTTAGCGGGGGGGACCCCCTACGAGCAGTACTTC,CASRLAGGTPYEQYF
NA,TRBJ1-2,TRBV10-3,NA,TGTGCCATCAGTGAGTTGAAAGCTTCCTATGGCTACACCTTC,CAISELKASYGYTF
NA,TRBJ1-1,TRBV5-4,NA,TGTGCCAGCAGCTTGGGTGGCGGGGTTTATACTGAAGCTTTCTTT,CASSLGGGVYTEAFF
NA,TRBJ1-2,TRBV5-1,TRBD1,TGCGCCAGTCGGGACAGGGCCGACTATGGCTACACCTTC,CASRDRADYGYTF
NA,TRBJ2-5,TRBV2,NA,TGTGCCAGCAGGGGGAATCGCGAGACCCAGTACTTC,CASRGNRETQYF
NA,TRBJ1-5,TRBV6-5,NA,TGTGCCAGCAGCCGGACAGTCAATCAGCCCCAGCATTTT,CASSRTVNQPQHF
NA,TRBJ2-7,TRBV7-2,NA,TGTGCCAGCAGTTCCCCCGGGGGGCCCCTGGAGCAGTACTTC,CASSSPGGPLEQYF
many,TRBJ2-3,TRBV6-4,TRBD2,TGTGCCAGCAGTGAAGCGGGGGGCACAGATACGCAGTATTTT,CASSEAGGTDTQYF
NA,TRBJ2-1,TRBV12-5,NA,TGTGCTAGTGGTTTGTGGGGGAATGAGCAGTTCTTC,CASGLWGNEQFF
NA,TRBJ2-3,TRBV5-1,TRBD1,TGCGCCAGCAGGAACTTTCAAACAGGGGGCGAAGATACGCAGTATTTT,CASRNFQTGGEDTQYF
NA,TRBJ1-3,TRBV6-5,TRBD1,TGTGCCAGCAGCTACGCCATGACAGGGTATGGAAACACCATATATTTT,CASSYAMTGYGNTIYF
NA,TRBJ2-4,TRBV2,NA,TGTGCCAGCAGTAGAAGCCCAGCGGGTAGAGCCAAAAACATTCAGTACTTC,CASSRSPAGRAKNIQYF
NA,TRBJ1-6,TRBV15,TRBD1,TGTGCCACCAGCAGTGGACAGGGTTATTCACCCCTCCACTTT,CATSSGQGYSPLHF
NA,TRBJ2-5,TRBV28,NA,TGTGCCAGCGCTTTATACGCCTGCCCGGAGACCCAGTACTTC,CASALYACPETQYF
NA,TRBJ1-6,TRBV6-1,NA,TGTGCCAGCAGTGAATCGGTGGGTGGGGGGCTGGATAATTCACCCCTCCACTTT,CASSESVGGGLDNSPLHF